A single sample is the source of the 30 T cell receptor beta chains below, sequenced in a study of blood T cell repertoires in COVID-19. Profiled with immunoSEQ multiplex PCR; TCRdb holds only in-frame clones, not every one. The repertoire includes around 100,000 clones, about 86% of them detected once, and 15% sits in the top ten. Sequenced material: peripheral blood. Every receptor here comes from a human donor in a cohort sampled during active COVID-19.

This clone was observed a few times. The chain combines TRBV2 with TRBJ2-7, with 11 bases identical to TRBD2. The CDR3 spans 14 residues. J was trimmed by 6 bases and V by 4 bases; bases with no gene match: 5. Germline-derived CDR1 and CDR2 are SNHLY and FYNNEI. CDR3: CASSVAGGLSEQYF. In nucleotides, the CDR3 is TGTGCCAGCAGTGTAGCGGGGGGGCTCTCCGAGCAGTACTTC.

CDR3 nucleotide sequence: TGCGCCAGCAGCGGAGCGGGGAATACAGATACGCAGTATTTT. This gives the protein CASSGAGNTDTQYF. V is TRBV10-1 and J is TRBJ2-3, with TRBD2 identical over 7 bases. Losses at the gene ends were 6 bases for V and 3 bases for J; bases not matched to a gene: 6. CDR1 is WNHNN and CDR2 is SYGVQD in the germline V gene (reference sequence). The CDR3 has 14 amino acids.

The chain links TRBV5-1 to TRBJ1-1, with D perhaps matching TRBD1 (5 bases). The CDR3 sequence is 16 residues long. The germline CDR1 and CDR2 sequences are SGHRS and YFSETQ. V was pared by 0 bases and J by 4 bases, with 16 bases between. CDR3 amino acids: CASSLVATELFTEAFF. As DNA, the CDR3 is TGCGCCAGCAGCTTGGTTGCGACAGAACTATTCACTGAAGCTTTCTTT.

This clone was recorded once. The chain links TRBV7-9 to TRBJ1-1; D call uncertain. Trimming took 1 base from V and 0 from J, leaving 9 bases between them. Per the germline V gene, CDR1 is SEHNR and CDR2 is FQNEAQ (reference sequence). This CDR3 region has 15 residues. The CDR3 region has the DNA TGTGCCAGCAGCTTAGAGCTCCGGGTGAACACTGAAGCTTTCTTT. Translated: CASSLELRVNTEAFF. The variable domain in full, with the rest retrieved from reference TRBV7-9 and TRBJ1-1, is DTGVSQNPRHKITKRGQNVTFRCDPISEHNRLYWYRQTLGQGPEFLTYFQNEAQLEKSRLLSDRFSAERPKGSFSTLEIQRTEQGDSAMYLCASSLELRVNTEAFFGQGTRLTVV.

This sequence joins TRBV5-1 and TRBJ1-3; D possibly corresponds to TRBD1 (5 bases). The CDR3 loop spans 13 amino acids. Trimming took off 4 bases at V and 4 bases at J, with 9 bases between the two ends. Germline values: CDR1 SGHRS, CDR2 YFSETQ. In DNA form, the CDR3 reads TGCGCCAGCAGCACGGACAACGGAAACACCATATATTTT. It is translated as CASSTDNGNTIYF.

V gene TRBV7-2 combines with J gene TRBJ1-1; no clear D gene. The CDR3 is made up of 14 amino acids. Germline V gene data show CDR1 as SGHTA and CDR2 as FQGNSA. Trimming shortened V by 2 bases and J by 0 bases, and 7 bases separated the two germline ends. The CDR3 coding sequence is TGTGCCAGCAGCTTATTCAGGTTGAACACTGAAGCTTTCTTT. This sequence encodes CASSLFRLNTEAFF.

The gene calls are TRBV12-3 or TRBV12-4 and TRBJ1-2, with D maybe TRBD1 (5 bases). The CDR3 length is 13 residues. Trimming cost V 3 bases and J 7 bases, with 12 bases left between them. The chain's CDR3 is CASSLGSGLGYTF. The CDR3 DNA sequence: TGTGCCAGCAGTTTGGGGTCAGGGCTTGGCTACACCTTC.

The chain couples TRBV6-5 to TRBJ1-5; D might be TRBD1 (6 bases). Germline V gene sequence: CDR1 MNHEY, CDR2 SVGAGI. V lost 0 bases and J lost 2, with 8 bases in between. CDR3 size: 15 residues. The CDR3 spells CASSYSNRGNQPQHF. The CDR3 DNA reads TGTGCCAGCAGTTACTCTAACAGGGGCAATCAGCCCCAGCATTTT.

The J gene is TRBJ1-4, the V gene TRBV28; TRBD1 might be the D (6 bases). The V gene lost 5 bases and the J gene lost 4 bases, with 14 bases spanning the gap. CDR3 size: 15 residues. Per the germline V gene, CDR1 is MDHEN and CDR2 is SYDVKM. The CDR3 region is CASSTRTGFNEKLFF. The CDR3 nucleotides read TGTGCCAGCAGTACCCGTACAGGGTTTAATGAAAAACTGTTTTTT.

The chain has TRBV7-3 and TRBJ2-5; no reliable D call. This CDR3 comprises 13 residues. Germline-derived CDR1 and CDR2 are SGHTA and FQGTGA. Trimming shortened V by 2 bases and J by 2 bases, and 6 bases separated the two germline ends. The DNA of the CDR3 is TGTGCCAGCAGCTTATCGGGTCAAGAGACCCAGTACTTC. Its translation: CASSLSGQETQYF.

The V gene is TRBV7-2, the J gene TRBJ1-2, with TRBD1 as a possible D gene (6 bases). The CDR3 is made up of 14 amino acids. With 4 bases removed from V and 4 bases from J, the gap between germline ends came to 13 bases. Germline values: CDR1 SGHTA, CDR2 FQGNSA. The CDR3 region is CASSYGGGPYGYTF. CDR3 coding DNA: TGTGCCAGCAGCTACGGGGGGGGCCCCTATGGCTACACCTTC.

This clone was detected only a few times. The CDR3 region has the DNA TGTGCCAGTAGTGCCCTACAGGCGACTAATGAAAAACTGTTTTTT. As protein: CASSALQATNEKLFF. The J gene is TRBJ1-4, the V gene TRBV19; weak D call: TRBD1 (5 bases). Germline assignment: CDR1 LNHDA and CDR2 SQIVND (reference sequence). With 5 bases removed from V and 2 bases from J, the gap between germline ends came to 12 bases. The CDR3 has 15 residues.

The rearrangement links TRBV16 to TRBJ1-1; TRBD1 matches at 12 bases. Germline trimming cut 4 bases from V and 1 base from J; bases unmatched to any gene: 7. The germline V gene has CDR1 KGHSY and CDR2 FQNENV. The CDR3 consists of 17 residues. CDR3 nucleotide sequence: TGTGCCAGCAGCCGTCCCGGGACAGGGGGCAGGAACACTGAAGCTTTCTTT. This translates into CASSRPGTGGRNTEAFF. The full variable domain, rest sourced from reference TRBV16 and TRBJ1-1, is GEEVAQTPKHLVRGEGQKAKLYCAPIKGHSYVFWYQQVLKNEFKFLISFQNENVFDETGMPKERFSAKCLPNSPCSLEIQATKLEDSAVYFCASSRPGTGGRNTEAFFGQGTRLTVV.

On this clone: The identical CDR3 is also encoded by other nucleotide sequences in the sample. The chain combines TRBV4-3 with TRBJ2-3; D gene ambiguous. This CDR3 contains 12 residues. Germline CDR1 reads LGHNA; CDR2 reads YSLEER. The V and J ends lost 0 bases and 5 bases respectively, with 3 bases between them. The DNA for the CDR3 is TGCGCCAGCAGCCAAGATCGAGATACGCAGTATTTT. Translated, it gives CASSQDRDTQYF.

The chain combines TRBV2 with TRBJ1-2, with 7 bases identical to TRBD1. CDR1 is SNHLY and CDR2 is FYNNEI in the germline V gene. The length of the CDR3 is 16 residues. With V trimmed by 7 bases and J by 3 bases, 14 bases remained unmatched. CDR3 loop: CASTADQGQRYYGYTF. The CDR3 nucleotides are TGTGCCAGCACTGCTGATCAGGGACAGAGATACTATGGCTACACCTTC.

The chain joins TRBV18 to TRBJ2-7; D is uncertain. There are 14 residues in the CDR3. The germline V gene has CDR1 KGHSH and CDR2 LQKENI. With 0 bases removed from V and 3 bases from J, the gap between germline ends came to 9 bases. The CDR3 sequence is CASSPPAASYEQYF. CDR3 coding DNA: TGTGCCAGCTCACCACCTGCGGCTAGCTACGAGCAGTACTTC. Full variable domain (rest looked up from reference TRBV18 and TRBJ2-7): NAGVMQNPRHLVRRRGQEARLRCSPMKGHSHVYWYRQLPEEGLKFMVYLQKENIIDESGMPKERFSAEFPKEGPSILRIQQVVRGDSAAYFCASSPPAASYEQYFGPGTRLTVT.

CDR3 nucleotides: TGTGCCAGCAGCGGACGCCCGGACAGCGCTATAGGCACAGATACGCAGTATTTT. This sequence encodes CASSGRPDSAIGTDTQYF. The rearrangement links TRBV21-1 to TRBJ2-3; the table's D call of TRBD1 was not tested on the DNA. TRBV21-1 represents a pseudogene. This CDR3 contains 18 residues.

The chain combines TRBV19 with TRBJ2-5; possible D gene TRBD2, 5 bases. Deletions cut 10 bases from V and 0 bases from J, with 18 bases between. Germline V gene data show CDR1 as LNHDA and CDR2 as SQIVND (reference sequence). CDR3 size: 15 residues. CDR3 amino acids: CATRPGVGDQETQYF. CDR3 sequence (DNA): TGTGCCACCCGTCCCGGAGTCGGGGACCAAGAGACCCAGTACTTC. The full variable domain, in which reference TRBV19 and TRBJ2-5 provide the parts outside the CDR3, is DGGITQSPKYLFRKEGQNVTLSCEQNLNHDAMYWYRQDPGQGLRLIYYSQIVNDFQKGDIAEGYSVSREKKESFPLTVTSAQKNPTAFYLCATRPGVGDQETQYFGPGTRLLVL.

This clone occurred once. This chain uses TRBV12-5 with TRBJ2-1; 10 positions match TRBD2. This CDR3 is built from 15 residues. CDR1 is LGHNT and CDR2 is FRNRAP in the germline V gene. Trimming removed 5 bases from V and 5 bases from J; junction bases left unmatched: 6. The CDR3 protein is CASGATSGIDNEQFF. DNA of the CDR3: TGTGCTAGTGGTGCCACTAGCGGGATAGACAATGAGCAGTTCTTC.

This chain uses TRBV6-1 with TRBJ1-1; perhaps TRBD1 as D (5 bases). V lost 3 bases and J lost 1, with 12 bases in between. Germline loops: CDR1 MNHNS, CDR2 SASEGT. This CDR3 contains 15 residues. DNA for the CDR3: TGTGCCAGCAGTGACGGCCTTGGGGCGAACACTGAAGCTTTCTTT. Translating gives CASSDGLGANTEAFF.

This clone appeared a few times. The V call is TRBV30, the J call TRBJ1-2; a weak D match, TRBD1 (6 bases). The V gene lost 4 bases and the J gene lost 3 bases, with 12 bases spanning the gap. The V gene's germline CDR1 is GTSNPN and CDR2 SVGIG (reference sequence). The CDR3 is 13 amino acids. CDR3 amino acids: CAWTGVIDYGYTF. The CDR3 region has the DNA TGTGCCTGGACAGGGGTTATTGACTATGGCTACACCTTC.

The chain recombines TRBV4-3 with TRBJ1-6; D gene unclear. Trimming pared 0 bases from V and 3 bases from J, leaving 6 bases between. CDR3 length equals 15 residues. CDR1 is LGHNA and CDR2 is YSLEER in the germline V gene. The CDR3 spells CASSQEVSYNSPLHF. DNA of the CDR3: TGCGCCAGCAGCCAAGAGGTCAGCTATAATTCACCCCTCCACTTT.

CDR3 in amino acids: CASSLTSAAGGVQFF. In DNA, the CDR3 is TGTGCCAGCAGCTTAACGTCAGCAGCGGGGGGCGTGCAGTTCTTC. The chain employs TRBV7-3 and TRBJ2-1; the match to TRBD2 covers 9 bases. The V and J ends lost 0 bases and 12 bases, in that order; junction bases with no gene match: 9. Germline loops: CDR1 SGHTA, CDR2 FQGTGA. The CDR3 runs 15 residues. Complete variable domain (other parts from reference TRBV7-3 and TRBJ2-1): GAGVSQTPSNKVTEKGKYVELRCDPISGHTALYWYRQSLGQGPEFLIYFQGTGAADDSGLPNDRFFAVRPEGSVSTLKIQRTERGDSAVYLCASSLTSAAGGVQFFGPGTRLTVL.

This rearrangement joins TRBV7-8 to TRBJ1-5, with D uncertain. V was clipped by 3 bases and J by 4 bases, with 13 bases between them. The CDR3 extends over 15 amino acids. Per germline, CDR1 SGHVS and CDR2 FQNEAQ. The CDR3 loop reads CASSFSFQANQPQHF. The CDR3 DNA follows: TGTGCCAGCAGCTTTAGTTTCCAGGCAAATCAGCCCCAGCATTTT.

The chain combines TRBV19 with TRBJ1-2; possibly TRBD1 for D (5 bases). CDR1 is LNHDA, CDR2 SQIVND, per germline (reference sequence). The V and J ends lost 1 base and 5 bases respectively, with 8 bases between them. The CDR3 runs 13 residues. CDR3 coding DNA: TGTGCCAGTAGTATAGGGGGCGAGTATGGCTACACCTTC. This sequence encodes CASSIGGEYGYTF.

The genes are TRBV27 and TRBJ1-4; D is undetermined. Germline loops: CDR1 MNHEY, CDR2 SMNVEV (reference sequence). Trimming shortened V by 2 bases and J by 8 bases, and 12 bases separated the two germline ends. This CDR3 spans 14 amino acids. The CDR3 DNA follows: TGTGCCAGCAGTTTAGAGCCAGCGGGGGAAAAACTGTTTTTT. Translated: CASSLEPAGEKLFF.

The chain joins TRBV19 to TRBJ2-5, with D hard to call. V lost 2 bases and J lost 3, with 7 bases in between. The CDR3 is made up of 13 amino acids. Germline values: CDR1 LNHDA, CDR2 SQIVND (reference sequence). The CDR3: CASSIMSEETQYF. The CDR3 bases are TGTGCCAGTAGTATAATGTCAGAAGAGACCCAGTACTTC.

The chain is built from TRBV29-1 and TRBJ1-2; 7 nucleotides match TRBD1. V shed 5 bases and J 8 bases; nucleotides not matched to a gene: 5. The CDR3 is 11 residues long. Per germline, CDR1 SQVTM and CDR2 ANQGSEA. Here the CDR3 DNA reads TGCAGCGTTTTGACAGGGAACGGCTACACCTTC. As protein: CSVLTGNGYTF. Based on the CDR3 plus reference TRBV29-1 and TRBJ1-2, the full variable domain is SAVISQKPSRDICQRGTSLTIQCQVDSQVTMMFWYRQQPGQSLTLIATANQGSEATYESGFVIDKFPISRPNLTFSTLTVSNMSPEDSSIYLCSVLTGNGYTFGSGTRLTVV.

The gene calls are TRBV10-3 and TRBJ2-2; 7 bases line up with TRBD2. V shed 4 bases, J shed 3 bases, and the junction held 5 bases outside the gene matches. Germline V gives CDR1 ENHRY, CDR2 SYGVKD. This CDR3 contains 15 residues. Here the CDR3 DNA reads TGTGCCATCAGTGTAGCGGGTTTGGACACCGGGGAGCTGTTTTTT. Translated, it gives CAISVAGLDTGELFF.

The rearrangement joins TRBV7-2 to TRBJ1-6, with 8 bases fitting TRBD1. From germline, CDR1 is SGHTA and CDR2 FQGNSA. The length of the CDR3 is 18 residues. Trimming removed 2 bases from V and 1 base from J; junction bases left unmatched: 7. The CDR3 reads CASSLKQGGVSYNSPLHF. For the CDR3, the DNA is TGTGCCAGCAGCTTAAAACAGGGGGGGGTGTCCTATAATTCACCCCTCCACTTT.